Reported below is one T cell receptor (beta chain). Some clones are missing from TCRdb's copy, which holds only in-frame ones; the method was immunoSEQ multiplex PCR. Among 160,000 or so clones listed, around 84% were seen once. The data were taken from a study of blood T cell repertoires in COVID-19. In the study overall: Acute and convalescent COVID-19 samples came from the United States, Italy and Spain. T cells, B-cell-depleted T cells, or PBMCs supplied cDNA or gDNA.

Everyone who took part was about 18 to 89 years old, and they came from over 20 US areas. Cohorts were determined from participant-reported clinical history. Sequencing was performed on PBMCs or T cells enriched from blood (not recorded which). This TCR was recovered from a woman between 45 and 60 years old who had recovered from COVID-19.

CDR3: CASSSKPGLIVYPV. CDR3 coding DNA: TGTGCCAGCAGTTCCAAGCCGGGACTTATTGTATACCCAGTC. The chain joins TRBV28 to TRBJ2-7, with a possible D match to TRBD2 (6 bases). The CDR3 is made up of 14 amino acids. CDR1 and CDR2 (germline): MDHEN, SYDVKM.